These 7 T cell receptor beta chains were sequenced from one sample in a study of T cell repertoires in cytomegalovirus infection. MiXCR was run by TCRdb on the reads, yielding one entry per CDR3 protein. The repertoire holds more than 650,000 distinct CDR3 sequences, with less than 40% as singletons. Source material: PBMCs. The receptors stem from a human donor in good health (CMV status not recorded). Some clones in this sample may be carry-over from other donors' samples.

This chain connects TRBV7-2 to TRBJ1-2, with D tentatively TRBD1 (5 bases). The V and J ends lost 4 bases and 1 base respectively, with 10 bases between them. Per germline, CDR1 SGHTA and CDR2 FQGNSA. The CDR3 is 14 residues long. In DNA, the CDR3 is TGTGCCAGCAGCTCGGGACGGAATAACTATGGCTACACCTTC. Residues: CASSSGRNNYGYTF. Full variable domain (remainder filled in from reference TRBV7-2 and TRBJ1-2): GAGVSQSPSNKVTEKGKDVELRCDPISGHTALYWYRQSLGQGLEFLIYFQGNSAPDKSGLPSDRFSAERTGGSVSTLTIQRTQQEDSAVYLCASSSGRNNYGYTFGSGTRLTVV.

The chain couples TRBV15 to TRBJ1-1; no definite D call. CDR3 length equals 14 residues. The germline gives CDR1 LNHNV, CDR2 YYDKDF (reference sequence). The V end was cut by 9 bases, the J end by 7 bases, with 21 bases between. CDR3 residues: CATKPDRLIGEAFF. DNA for the CDR3: TGTGCCACAAAACCGGACCGTTTGATAGGTGAAGCTTTCTTT. Full variable domain (rest looked up from reference TRBV15 and TRBJ1-1): DAMVIQNPRYQVTQFGKPVTLSCSQTLNHNVMYWYQQKSSQAPKLLFHYYDKDFNNEADTPDNFQSRRPNTSFCFLDIRSPGLGDTAMYLCATKPDRLIGEAFFGQGTRLTVV.

This clonotype came up a few times. The J gene is TRBJ1-1, the V gene TRBV24-1; D remains unclear. Per the germline V gene, CDR1 is KGHDR and CDR2 is SFDVKD. Trimming took 5 bases from V and 1 from J, leaving 10 bases between them. This CDR3 has 14 amino acids. As DNA, the CDR3 is TGTGCCACCAGTGGACGAGGATCGAACACTGAAGCTTTCTTT. Its protein product is CATSGRGSNTEAFF.

The CDR3 loop is CASSGTTSSLLNEQFF. The DNA for the CDR3 is TGTGCCAGCAGCGGGACGACTAGCTCTCTCCTCAATGAGCAGTTCTTC. V usage is TRBV11-3 and J usage is TRBJ2-1, with 7 bases that match TRBD2. J was trimmed by 6 bases and V by 5 bases; bases with no gene match: 13. CDR3 size: 16 residues. Germline loops: CDR1 SGHNT, CDR2 YENEEA.

The rearrangement joins TRBV5-1 to TRBJ1-3; 7 bases are a match to TRBD1. V dropped 4 bases and J dropped 1; count of bases not matched to a gene: 8. CDR3 length equals 16 residues. Germline V gene lookup returns CDR1 SGHRS and CDR2 YFSETQ. DNA for the CDR3: TGCGCCAGCAGCCTGGGAGACAGGGTGTCTGGAAACACCATATATTTT. It translates to CASSLGDRVSGNTIYF.

V and J are TRBV7-6 and TRBJ1-4, with a weak D call TRBD1 (6 bases). With 5 bases removed from V and 12 bases from J, the gap between germline ends came to 16 bases. Germline CDR1 and CDR2: SGHVS and FNYEAQ. The CDR3 sequence is 13 residues long. The CDR3 loop is CASSPFRGPELFF. CDR3 coding DNA: TGTGCCAGCAGCCCTTTCAGGGGACCCGAACTGTTTTTT.

This clonotype was seen ten or more times. The genes are TRBV7-2 and TRBJ2-1; weak D call: TRBD2 (5 bases). Germline values: CDR1 SGHTA, CDR2 FQGNSA. The CDR3 runs to 11 residues. V lost 3 bases and J 9 bases, leaving 6 bases between the germline ends. The CDR3 DNA reads TGTGCCAGCAGCTTGGGGAGTGAGCAGTTCTTC. Translation: CASSLGSEQFF.